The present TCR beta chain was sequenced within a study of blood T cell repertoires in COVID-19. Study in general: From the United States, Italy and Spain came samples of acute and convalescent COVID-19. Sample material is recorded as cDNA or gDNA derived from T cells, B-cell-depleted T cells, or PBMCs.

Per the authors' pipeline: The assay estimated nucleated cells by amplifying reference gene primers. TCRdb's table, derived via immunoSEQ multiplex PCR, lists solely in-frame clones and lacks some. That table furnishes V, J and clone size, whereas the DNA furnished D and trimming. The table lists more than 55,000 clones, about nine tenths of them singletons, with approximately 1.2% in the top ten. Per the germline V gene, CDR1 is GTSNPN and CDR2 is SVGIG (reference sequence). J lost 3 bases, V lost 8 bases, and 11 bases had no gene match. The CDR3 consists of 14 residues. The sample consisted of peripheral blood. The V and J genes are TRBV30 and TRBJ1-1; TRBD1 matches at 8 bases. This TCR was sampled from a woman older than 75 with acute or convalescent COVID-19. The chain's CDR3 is CAAARTGGDTEAFF. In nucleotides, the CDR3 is TGTGCCGCGGCGCGCACAGGGGGGGACACTGAAGCTTTCTTT.